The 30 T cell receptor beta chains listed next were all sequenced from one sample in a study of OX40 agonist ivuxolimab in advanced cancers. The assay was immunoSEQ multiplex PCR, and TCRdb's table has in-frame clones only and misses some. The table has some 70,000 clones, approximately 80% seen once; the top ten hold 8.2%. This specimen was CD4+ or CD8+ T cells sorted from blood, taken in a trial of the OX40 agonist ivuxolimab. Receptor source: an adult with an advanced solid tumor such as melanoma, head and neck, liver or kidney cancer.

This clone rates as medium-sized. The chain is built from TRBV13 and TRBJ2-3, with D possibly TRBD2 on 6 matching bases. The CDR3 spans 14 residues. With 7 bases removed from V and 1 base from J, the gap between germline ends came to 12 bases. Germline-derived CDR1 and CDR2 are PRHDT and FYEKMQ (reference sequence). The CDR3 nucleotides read TGTGCCAGCAATTGGAGGGGTGGCACAGATACGCAGTATTTT. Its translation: CASNWRGGTDTQYF.

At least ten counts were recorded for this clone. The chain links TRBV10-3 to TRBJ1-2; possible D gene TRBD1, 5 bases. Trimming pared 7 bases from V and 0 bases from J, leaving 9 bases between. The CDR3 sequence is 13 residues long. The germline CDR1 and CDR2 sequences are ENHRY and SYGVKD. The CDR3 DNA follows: TGTGCCATCATTATGGACACTAACTATGGCTACACCTTC. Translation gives CAIIMDTNYGYTF.

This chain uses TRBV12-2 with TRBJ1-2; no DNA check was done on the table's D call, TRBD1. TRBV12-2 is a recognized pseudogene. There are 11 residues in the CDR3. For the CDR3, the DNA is TGTGCAAGTCGCCCCATCTATGGCTACACCTTC. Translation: CASRPIYGYTF.

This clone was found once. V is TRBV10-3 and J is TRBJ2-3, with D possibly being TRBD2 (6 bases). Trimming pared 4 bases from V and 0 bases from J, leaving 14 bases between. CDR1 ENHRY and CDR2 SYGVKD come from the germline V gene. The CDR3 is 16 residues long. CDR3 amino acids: CAISARGGTSTDTQYF. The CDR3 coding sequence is TGTGCCATCAGTGCGAGGGGCGGGACTAGCACAGATACGCAGTATTTT.

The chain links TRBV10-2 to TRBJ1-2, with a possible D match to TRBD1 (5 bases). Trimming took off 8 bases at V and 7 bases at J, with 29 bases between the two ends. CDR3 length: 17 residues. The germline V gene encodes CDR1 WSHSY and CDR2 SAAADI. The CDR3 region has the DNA TGCGCCAGCGCACCGGGCCTAGTGCAGATGGGGACTCGTGGCTACACCTTC. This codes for CASAPGLVQMGTRGYTF.

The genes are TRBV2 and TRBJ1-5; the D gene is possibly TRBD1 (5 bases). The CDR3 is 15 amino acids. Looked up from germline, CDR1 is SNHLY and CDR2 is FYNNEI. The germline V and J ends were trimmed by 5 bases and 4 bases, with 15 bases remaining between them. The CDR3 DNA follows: TGTGCCAGCAGTACTCAGGGTGTAGGGAATCAGCCCCAGCATTTT. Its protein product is CASSTQGVGNQPQHF.

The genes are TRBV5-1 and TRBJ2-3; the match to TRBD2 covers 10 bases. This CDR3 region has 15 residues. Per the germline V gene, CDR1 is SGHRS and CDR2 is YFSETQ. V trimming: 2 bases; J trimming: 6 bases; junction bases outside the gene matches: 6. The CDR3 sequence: CASSFLAGGADTQYF. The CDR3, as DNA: TGCGCCAGCAGCTTCTTAGCGGGAGGAGCGGATACGCAGTATTTT.

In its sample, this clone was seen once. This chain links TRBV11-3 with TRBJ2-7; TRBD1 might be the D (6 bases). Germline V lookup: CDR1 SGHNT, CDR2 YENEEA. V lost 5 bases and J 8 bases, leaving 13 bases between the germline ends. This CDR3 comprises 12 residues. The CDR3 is CASSHPTGKQYF. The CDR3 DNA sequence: TGTGCCAGCAGCCACCCGACAGGAAAGCAGTACTTC.

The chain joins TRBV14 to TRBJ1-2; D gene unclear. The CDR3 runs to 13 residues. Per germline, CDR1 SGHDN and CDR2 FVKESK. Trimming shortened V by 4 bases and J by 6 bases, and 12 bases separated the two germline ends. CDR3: CASSLHRNDGYTF. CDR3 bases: TGTGCCAGCAGCCTTCACAGAAACGATGGCTACACCTTC. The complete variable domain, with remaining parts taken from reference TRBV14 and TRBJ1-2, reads EAGVTQFPSHSVIEKGQTVTLRCDPISGHDNLYWYRRVMGKEIKFLLHFVKESKQDESGMPNNRFLAERTGGTYSTLKVQPAELEDSGVYFCASSLHRNDGYTFGSGTRLTVV.

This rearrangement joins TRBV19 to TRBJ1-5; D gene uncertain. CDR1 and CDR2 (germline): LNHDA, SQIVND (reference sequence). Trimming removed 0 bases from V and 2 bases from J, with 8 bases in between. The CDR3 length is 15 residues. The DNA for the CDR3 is TGTGCCAGTAGTATAGAGGGAATTGGCAATCAGCCCCAGCATTTT. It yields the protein CASSIEGIGNQPQHF.

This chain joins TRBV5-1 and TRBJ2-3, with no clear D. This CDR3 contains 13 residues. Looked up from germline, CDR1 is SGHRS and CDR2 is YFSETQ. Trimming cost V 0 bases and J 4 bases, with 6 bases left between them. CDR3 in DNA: TGCGCCAGCAGCTTGGAGGTCGCAGATACGCAGTATTTT. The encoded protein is CASSLEVADTQYF.

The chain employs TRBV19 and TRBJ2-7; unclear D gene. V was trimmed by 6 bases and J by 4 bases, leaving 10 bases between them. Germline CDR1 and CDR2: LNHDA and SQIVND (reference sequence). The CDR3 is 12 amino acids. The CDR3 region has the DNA TGTGCCAGTAGCAACGATCTGTACGAGCAGTACTTC. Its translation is CASSNDLYEQYF. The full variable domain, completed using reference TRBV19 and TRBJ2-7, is DGGITQSPKYLFRKEGQNVTLSCEQNLNHDAMYWYRQDPGQGLRLIYYSQIVNDFQKGDIAEGYSVSREKKESFPLTVTSAQKNPTAFYLCASSNDLYEQYFGPGTRLTVT.

The CDR3 nucleotides are TGTGCCAGCAGCTTCATAGCCGGGACAGGGTCCTACAATGAGCAGTTCTTC. Protein: CASSFIAGTGSYNEQFF. V and J are TRBV7-9 and TRBJ2-1, with TRBD1 matching 9 bases. The CDR3 runs to 17 residues. The germline gives CDR1 SEHNR, CDR2 FQNEAQ (reference sequence). J lost 1 base, V lost 3 bases, and 7 bases had no gene match.

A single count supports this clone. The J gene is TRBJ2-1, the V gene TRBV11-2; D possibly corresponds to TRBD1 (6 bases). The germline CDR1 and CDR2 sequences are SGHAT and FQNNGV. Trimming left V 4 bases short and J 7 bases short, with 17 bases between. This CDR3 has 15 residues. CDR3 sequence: CASSSFRGSTNEQFF. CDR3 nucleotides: TGTGCCAGCAGCTCCTTCAGGGGAAGTACGAATGAGCAGTTCTTC.

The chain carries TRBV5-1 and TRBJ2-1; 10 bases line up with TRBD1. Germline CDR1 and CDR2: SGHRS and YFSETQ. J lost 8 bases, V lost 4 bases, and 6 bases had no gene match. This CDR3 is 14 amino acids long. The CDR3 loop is CASSLRDRGDEQFF. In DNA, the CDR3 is TGCGCCAGCAGCCTCCGGGACAGGGGCGATGAGCAGTTCTTC. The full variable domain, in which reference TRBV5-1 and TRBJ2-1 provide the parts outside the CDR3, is KAGVTQTPRYLIKTRGQQVTLSCSPISGHRSVSWYQQTPGQGLQFLFEYFSETQRNKGNFPGRFSGRQFSNSRSEMNVSTLELGDSALYLCASSLRDRGDEQFFGPGTRLTVL.

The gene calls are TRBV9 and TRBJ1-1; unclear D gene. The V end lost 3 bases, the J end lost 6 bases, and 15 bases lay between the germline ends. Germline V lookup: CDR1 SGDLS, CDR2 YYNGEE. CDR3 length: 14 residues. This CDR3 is CASSALGVVAEAFF. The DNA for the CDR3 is TGTGCCAGCAGCGCCCTCGGGGTAGTCGCTGAAGCTTTCTTT.

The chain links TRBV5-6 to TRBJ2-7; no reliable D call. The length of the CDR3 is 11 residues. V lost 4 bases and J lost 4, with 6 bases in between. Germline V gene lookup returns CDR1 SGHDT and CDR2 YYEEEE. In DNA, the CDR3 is TGTGCCAGCAGCCTCGGGTACGAGCAGTACGTC. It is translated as CASSLGYEQYV.

CDR3 loop: CASSEGVFGETQYF. CDR3 bases: TGCGCCAGCAGTGAGGGGGTGTTCGGCGAGACCCAGTACTTC. The rearrangement uses TRBV5-1 and TRBJ2-5; D might be TRBD1 (6 bases). The V gene lost 5 bases and the J gene lost 5 bases, with 16 bases spanning the gap. The CDR3 totals 14 residues. Germline V gene data show CDR1 as SGHRS and CDR2 as YFSETQ.

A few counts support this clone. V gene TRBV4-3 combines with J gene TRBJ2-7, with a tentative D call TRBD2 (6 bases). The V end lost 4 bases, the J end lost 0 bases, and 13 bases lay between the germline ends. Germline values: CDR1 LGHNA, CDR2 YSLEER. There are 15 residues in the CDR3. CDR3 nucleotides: TGCGCCAGCAGCCTCCTTGTCGGGAGCTCCTACGAGCAGTACTTC. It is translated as CASSLLVGSSYEQYF.

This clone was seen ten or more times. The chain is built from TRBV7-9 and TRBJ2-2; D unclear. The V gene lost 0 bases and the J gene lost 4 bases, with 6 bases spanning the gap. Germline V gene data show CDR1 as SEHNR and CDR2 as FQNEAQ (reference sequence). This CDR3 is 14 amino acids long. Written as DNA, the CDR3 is TGTGCCAGCAGCTTAGCGTCGGGCACCGGGGAGCTGTTTTTT. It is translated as CASSLASGTGELFF.

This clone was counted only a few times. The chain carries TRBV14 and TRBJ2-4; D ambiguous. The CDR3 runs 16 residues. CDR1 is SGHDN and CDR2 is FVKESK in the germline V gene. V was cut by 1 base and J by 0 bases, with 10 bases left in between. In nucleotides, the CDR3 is TGTGCCAGCAGCCAAGGGCCGCTTTTAGCCAAAAACATTCAGTACTTC. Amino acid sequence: CASSQGPLLAKNIQYF.

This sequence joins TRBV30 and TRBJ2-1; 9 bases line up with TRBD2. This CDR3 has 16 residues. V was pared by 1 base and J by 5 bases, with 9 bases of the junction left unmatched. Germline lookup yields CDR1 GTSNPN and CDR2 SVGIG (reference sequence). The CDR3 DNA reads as TGTGCCTGGAGTGGAAACCTAGCGGGGTTAGACAATGAGCAGTTCTTC. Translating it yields CAWSGNLAGLDNEQFF.

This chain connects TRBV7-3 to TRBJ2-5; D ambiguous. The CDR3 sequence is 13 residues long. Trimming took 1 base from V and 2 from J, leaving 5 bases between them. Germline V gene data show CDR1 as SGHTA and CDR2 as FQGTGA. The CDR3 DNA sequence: TGTGCCAGCAGCTTAATGGAGCAAGAGACCCAGTACTTC. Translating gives CASSLMEQETQYF. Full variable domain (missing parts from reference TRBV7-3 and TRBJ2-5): GAGVSQTPSNKVTEKGKYVELRCDPISGHTALYWYRQSLGQGPEFLIYFQGTGAADDSGLPNDRFFAVRPEGSVSTLKIQRTERGDSAVYLCASSLMEQETQYFGPGTRLLVL.

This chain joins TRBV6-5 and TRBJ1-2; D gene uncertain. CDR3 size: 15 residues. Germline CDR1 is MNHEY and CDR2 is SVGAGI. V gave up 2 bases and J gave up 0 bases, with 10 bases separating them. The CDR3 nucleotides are TGTGCCAGCAGTTACGACGAGCACGCTAACTATGGCTACACCTTC. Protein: CASSYDEHANYGYTF.

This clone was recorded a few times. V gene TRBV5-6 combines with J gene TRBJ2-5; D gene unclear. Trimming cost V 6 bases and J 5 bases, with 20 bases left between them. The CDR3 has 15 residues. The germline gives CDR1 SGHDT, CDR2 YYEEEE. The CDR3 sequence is CASTLFHFVGETQYF. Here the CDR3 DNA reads TGTGCCAGCACTCTATTCCATTTTGTGGGGGAGACCCAGTACTTC.

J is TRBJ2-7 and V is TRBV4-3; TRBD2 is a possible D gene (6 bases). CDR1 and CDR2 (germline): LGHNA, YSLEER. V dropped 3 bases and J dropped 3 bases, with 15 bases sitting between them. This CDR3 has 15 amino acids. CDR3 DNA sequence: TGCGCCAGCAGCCAGTCCCCGGGGACTCTCTACGAGCAGTACTTC. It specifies CASSQSPGTLYEQYF.

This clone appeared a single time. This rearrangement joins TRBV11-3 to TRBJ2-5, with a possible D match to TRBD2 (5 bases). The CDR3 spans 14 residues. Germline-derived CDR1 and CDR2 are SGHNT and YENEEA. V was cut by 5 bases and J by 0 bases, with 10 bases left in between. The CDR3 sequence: CASSAPGNQETQYF. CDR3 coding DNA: TGTGCCAGCAGCGCCCCCGGGAACCAAGAGACCCAGTACTTC.

CDR3 coding DNA: TGTGCCAGCAGCAATAGGAAGACTAGCGGCACAGATACGCAGTATTTT. It codes for CASSNRKTSGTDTQYF. The rearrangement joins TRBV11-2 to TRBJ2-3, with 8 bases identical to TRBD2. The CDR3 runs 16 residues. V lost 5 bases to trimming and J lost 1 base; unmatched junction nucleotides: 8. Germline V gene sequence: CDR1 SGHAT, CDR2 FQNNGV.

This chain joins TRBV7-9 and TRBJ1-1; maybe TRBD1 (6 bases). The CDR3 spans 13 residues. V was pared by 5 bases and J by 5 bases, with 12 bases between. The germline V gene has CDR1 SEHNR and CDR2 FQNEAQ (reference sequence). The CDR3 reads CASSVTGQTEAFF. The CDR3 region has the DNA TGTGCCAGCAGCGTGACAGGCCAGACTGAAGCTTTCTTT. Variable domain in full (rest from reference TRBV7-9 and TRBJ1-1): DTGVSQNPRHKITKRGQNVTFRCDPISEHNRLYWYRQTLGQGPEFLTYFQNEAQLEKSRLLSDRFSAERPKGSFSTLEIQRTEQGDSAMYLCASSVTGQTEAFFGQGTRLTVV.

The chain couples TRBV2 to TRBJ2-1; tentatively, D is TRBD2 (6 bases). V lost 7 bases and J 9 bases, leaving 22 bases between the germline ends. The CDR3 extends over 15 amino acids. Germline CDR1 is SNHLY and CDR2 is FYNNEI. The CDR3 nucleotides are TGTGCCAGCAAAACCGGGACTTCCGTAGTTGGTGAGCAGTTCTTC. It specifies CASKTGTSVVGEQFF.